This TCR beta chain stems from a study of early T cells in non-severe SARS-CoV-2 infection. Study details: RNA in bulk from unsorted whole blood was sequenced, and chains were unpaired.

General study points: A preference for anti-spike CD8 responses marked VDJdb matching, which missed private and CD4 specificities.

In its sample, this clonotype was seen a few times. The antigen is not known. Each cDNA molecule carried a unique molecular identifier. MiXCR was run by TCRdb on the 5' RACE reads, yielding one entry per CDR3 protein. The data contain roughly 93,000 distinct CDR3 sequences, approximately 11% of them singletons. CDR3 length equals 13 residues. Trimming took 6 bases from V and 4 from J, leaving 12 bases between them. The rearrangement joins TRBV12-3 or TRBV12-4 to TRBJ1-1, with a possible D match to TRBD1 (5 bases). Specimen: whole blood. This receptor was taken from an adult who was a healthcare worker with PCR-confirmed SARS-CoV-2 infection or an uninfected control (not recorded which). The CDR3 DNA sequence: TGTGCCAGCAGCAATCACAGGAGCACTGAAGCTTTCTTT. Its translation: CASSNHRSTEAFF.